This TCR beta chain was observed in a study of technical replicates of blood from several donors. Sequencing was performed with immunoSEQ multiplex PCR; in TCRdb, only in-frame clones are kept and a portion is missing. This sample yields about 80,000 clones, of which 95% to 98% are seen a single time; approximately 0.18% belongs to the top ten. Per the germline V gene, CDR1 is MNHEY and CDR2 is SMNVEV (reference sequence). The CDR3 runs to 15 residues. Trimming removed 2 bases from V and 5 bases from J; junction bases left unmatched: 7. The receptor comes from a human donor in good health. The rearrangement links TRBV27 to TRBJ2-7, with 9 bases identical to TRBD1. Sequencing was carried out using T cells isolated from PBMCs. CDR3 bases: TGTGCCAGCAGTTTAGCCGGGACAGGGATCCACGAGCAGTACTTC. Translating it yields CASSLAGTGIHEQYF.